The 24 T cell receptor gamma chains below come from one sample, sequenced in a study of γδ T cells in repeated Plasmodium falciparum infection. TCRdb re-called clones from the multiplex PCR reads using CATT. The repertoire consists of around 25,000 gamma-chain clones, with about 3% occurring once and the leading ten covering approximately 30%. Gammadelta T cells were flow-sorted from PBMC into Vgamma9/Vdelta2+ and Vdelta2-negative populations for bulk analysis. Specimen: gamma-delta T cells from blood. The receptors derive from a pool of human donors (malaria-infected and uninfected, not separated).

Concerning this clone: This probably arose from a read error, given a far larger clone one base away. The CDR3 protein is CAFLPHYKKLF. The CDR3 coding sequence is TGTGCCTTCCTCCCCCATTATAAGAAACTCTTT. The J gene is TRGJ1 or TRGJ2, the V gene TRGV9. Here the J gene came from matching the DNA to germline, since TCRdb omits it. Germline loops: CDR1 GITISATS, CDR2 ISYDGTV (reference sequence). V was pared by 10 bases and J by 5 bases, with 8 bases of the junction left unmatched. The CDR3 runs 11 residues.

This clone was seen at least ten times. TCRdb's protein for this DNA is that of a much larger clone and differs from the translation at residue 5, likely a read error; the protein shown is the DNA translation. The V call is TRGV9, the J call TRGJP. Germline V gene lookup returns CDR1 GITISATS and CDR2 ISYDGTV (reference sequence). The V gene end was trimmed by 5 bases and the J gene end by 5 bases; junction bases not matched to a gene: 12. CDR3 size: 18 residues. For the CDR3, the DNA is TGTGCCTTGTGGGGGGTTCGAGGGGAAGAGTTGGGCAAAAAAATCAAGGTATTT. Amino acid sequence: CALWGVRGEELGKKIKVF.

This clone was detected only a few times. This CDR3 reads CATWDRHENYYKKLF. The CDR3 nucleotides are TGTGCCACCTGGGACCGACACGAGAATTATTATAAGAAACTCTTT. This chain joins TRGV2 and TRGJ1 or TRGJ2. The trim removed 3 bases at V and 0 bases at J, leaving 8 bases unmatched. The CDR3 spans 15 residues. The V gene's germline CDR1 is EGSNGY and CDR2 YDSYNSKV.

This clone was seen a few times. The protein recorded in TCRdb matches a much larger clone and deviates from this DNA's translation at residue 13, suggesting a read error; the protein here is obtained by translating the DNA. The V gene reported is TRGV9; the J gene is uncalled. The CDR3 is made up of 15 amino acids. Per germline, CDR1 GITISATS and CDR2 ISYDGTV (reference sequence). CDR3 nucleotide sequence: TGTGCCTTGTGGAACTTGGAGTTGGGCAAAAAAATCAGGGTATTT. This translates into CALWNLELGKKIRVF.

This clone has ten or more counts. This rearrangement joins TRGV3 to TRGJ1 or TRGJ2. The CDR3 loop spans 14 amino acids. The V and J ends lost 2 bases and 4 bases, in that order; junction bases with no gene match: 8. Germline CDR1 VTNTFY, CDR2 YDVSTARD (reference sequence). As DNA, the CDR3 is TGTGCCACCTGGGACAAGGCGACATATTATAAGAAACTCTTT. Translating gives CATWDKATYYKKLF.

Details on this clone: TCRdb's protein, taken from a much larger clone, differs from this DNA's translation at residue 15, likely owing to a read error; the protein displayed comes from the DNA. The V gene call reads TRGV9; no J gene was called. The CDR3 loop spans 17 amino acids. In germline, CDR1 is GITISATS, CDR2 ISYDGTV (reference sequence). The CDR3 reads CALWEKWNKAGDWIRTF. The CDR3 bases are TGTGCCTTGTGGGAGAAATGGAATAAGGCCGGAGATTGGATCAGGACGTTT.

About this clone itself: A far larger clone is off by one base, so a read error is likely. In the same sample, other DNA sequences code for this CDR3. The rearrangement uses TRGV9 and TRGJP. The J gene is absent in TCRdb and was assigned here via DNA matching to germline. The CDR3 extends over 18 amino acids. Germline CDR1 and CDR2: GITISATS and ISYDGTV (reference sequence). J was trimmed by 4 bases and V by 1 base; bases with no gene match: 7. The CDR3: CALWEVIRQELGKKIKVF. The DNA for the CDR3 is TGTGCCTTGTGGGAGGTTATTCGACAAGAGTTGGGCAAAAAAATCAAGGTATTT.

Regarding this clone: The protein recorded in TCRdb matches a much larger clone and deviates from this DNA's translation at residue 3, suggesting a read error; the protein here is obtained by translating the DNA. This CDR3 is CASWEEWKLF. DNA of the CDR3: TGTGCCTCGTGGGAGGAGTGGAAACTCTTT. The rearrangement joins TRGV9 to TRGJ1 or TRGJ2. Germline-derived CDR1 and CDR2 are GITISATS and ISYDGTV (reference sequence). The CDR3 is 10 residues long.

A remark on this clone: Given a far larger clone just one base away, this is likely a sequencing read error. Other DNA sequences in the sample encode the same CDR3. V usage is TRGV9 and J usage is TRGJP. TCRdb lists no J gene, so it was determined here by aligning the DNA to germline. Germline V gene sequence: CDR1 GITISATS, CDR2 ISYDGTV (reference sequence). CDR3 length equals 18 residues. Trimming at V came to 2 bases and at J to 7 bases, leaving 11 bases not matched to a gene. CDR3 region: CALWEDLTQELGKKIKVF. CDR3 nucleotide sequence: TGTGCCTTGTGGGAGGATCTTACCCAGGAGTTGGGCAAAAAAATCAAGGTATTT.

In its sample, this clone ranks as medium-sized. Other DNA sequences in the sample encode the same CDR3. The chain couples TRGV9 to TRGJ1 or TRGJ2. The CDR3 extends over 13 amino acids. Germline assignment: CDR1 GITISATS and CDR2 ISYDGTV (reference sequence). V was clipped by 0 bases and J by 11 bases; unmatched bases: 10. CDR3 sequence reads: CALWEVMGREKLF. CDR3 DNA: TGTGCCTTGTGGGAGGTGATGGGAAGGGAGAAACTCTTT.

This clone has a count of ten or more. The TCRdb record carries a much larger clone's protein, which differs from this DNA's translation at residue 10; a read error is the likely cause, and the protein listed here is the DNA translation. V gene TRGV9 combines with J gene TRGJP2. The germline V gene has CDR1 GITISATS and CDR2 ISYDGTV (reference sequence). This CDR3 comprises 14 residues. CDR3: CALWEVSSDRIKTF. CDR3 coding DNA: TGTGCCTTGTGGGAGGTGAGTAGTGATCGGATCAAGACGTTT.

As to this clone: This DNA's translation and the protein TCRdb lists, from a much larger clone, do not match at residue 2, likely due to a read error; the protein shown is translated from the DNA. The chain combines TRGV4 with TRGJP2. TCRdb is silent on the J gene; assignment here came from matching the DNA to germline. Germline CDR1 is EGSTGY and CDR2 is YDSYTSSV. This CDR3 is built from 14 residues. Here the CDR3 DNA reads TGTACCACCATGGACAATAGTAGTGATTGGATCAAGACGTTT. This encodes CTTMDNSSDWIKTF.

This clone was seen repeatedly, ten times or more. A far larger clone is just one base off, so this is likely a read error. Additional DNA sequences in this sample encode the identical CDR3. The rearrangement joins TRGV9 to TRGJP. Here the J gene came from matching the DNA to germline, since TCRdb omits it. Germline CDR1 is GITISATS and CDR2 is ISYDGTV (reference sequence). The CDR3 totals 15 residues. The chain's CDR3 is CALWSEGLGKKIKVF. DNA for the CDR3: TGCGCCTTGTGGTCCGAGGGGTTGGGCAAAAAAATCAAGGTATTT.

This clone was counted many times. The chain employs TRGV2 and TRGJ1 or TRGJ2. The CDR3 runs 12 residues. Germline lookup yields CDR1 EGSNGY and CDR2 YDSYNSKV. After removal of 5 bases from V and 4 bases from J, the junction contained 5 bases not matched to a gene. The CDR3 spells CATWVPYYKKLF. The CDR3 nucleotides read TGTGCCACCTGGGTACCGTATTATAAGAAACTCTTT.

This clone was counted many times. TCRdb assigns this DNA the protein of a much larger clone, which departs from its translation at residue 8; this likely reflects a read error, and the protein shown comes from translating the DNA. The chain couples TRGV2 to TRGJP2. Germline trimming cut 0 bases from V and 12 bases from J; bases unmatched to any gene: 4. Germline values: CDR1 EGSNGY, CDR2 YDSYNSKV. CDR3 size: 12 residues. The CDR3 is CATWDGPRIKTF. CDR3 coding DNA: TGTGCCACCTGGGACGGGCCTCGGATCAAGACGTTT.

This clone has just a few counts. The protein held in TCRdb is that of a much larger clone and does not match this DNA's translation at residue 16, likely because of a read error; the protein shown is translated from the DNA. The CDR3 DNA sequence: TGTGCCTTGTGGGAGGTTATTCGGCAAGAGTTGGGCAAAAAAATCGAGGTATTT. It translates to CALWEVIRQELGKKIEVF. The J segment was not called; the V segment is TRGV9. Germline CDR1 reads GITISATS; CDR2 reads ISYDGTV (reference sequence). The CDR3 is 18 residues long.

Comment on this clone: The DNA is left out, because the CDR3 cannot be placed on it with certainty; the CDR3 is given as TCRdb lists it. J gene calling gave no result, while the V gene is TRGV2. The CDR3 is 30 residues long, ends included. CDR1 is EGSNGY, CDR2 YDSYNSKV, per germline. This CDR3 reads CATWTSYYRNSLAVEQHLLSQVSIGRIQHF.

Turning to this clone: A much larger clone differs from this one at a single base, so this may be a read error. This chain links TRGV3 with TRGJ1 or TRGJ2. Matching the DNA to germline supplied the J gene, which TCRdb does not give. This CDR3 has 11 residues. Germline V CDR1 and CDR2: VTNTFY, YDVSTARD (reference sequence). CDR3 in DNA: TGTGCCACCTGGGCCAGGCGAAGGAAACTCTTT. Protein product: CATWARRRKLF.

This clone was seen ten or more times. TCRdb attributes to this sequence the protein of a much larger clone, which differs from the DNA translation at residue 3; a read error is likely, and the protein displayed is translated from the DNA. The chain uses TRGV9 and TRGJ1 or TRGJ2. TCRdb offers no J gene call, so here the DNA was matched to germline to obtain one. The CDR3 runs 13 residues. Germline CDR1 GITISATS, CDR2 ISYDGTV (reference sequence). The CDR3 nucleotides are TGTGCCATGTGGGAGTGGAATTATTATAAGAAACTCTTT. Its translation: CAMWEWNYYKKLF.

This clone was seen only a few times. The protein given by TCRdb reflects a much larger clone and differs at residue 15 from this DNA's translation, likely from a read error; the protein shown is the DNA's translation. No J gene was named, though the V gene is TRGV9. CDR1 is GITISATS, CDR2 ISYDGTV, per germline (reference sequence). The CDR3 sequence is 17 residues long. The CDR3 spells CALWEVTGELGKKITVF. CDR3 DNA sequence: TGTGCCTTGTGGGAGGTGACTGGTGAGTTGGGCAAAAAAATCACGGTATTT.

This clone was seen a handful of times. Only one base separates this from a far larger clonotype, so it likely reflects a read error. The sample carries other DNA sequences with the same CDR3. The rearrangement joins TRGV9 to TRGJ1 or TRGJ2. The J gene comes from matching the DNA to germline here; TCRdb lacks it. CDR3 length equals 15 residues. The germline V gene encodes CDR1 GITISATS and CDR2 ISYDGTV (reference sequence). DNA of the CDR3: TGTGCCTTGTGGGAGGGGAACCTACCTTATTACAAGAAACTCTTT. Protein product: CALWEGNLPYYKKLF.

This clone has only a few counts. TCRdb shows a much larger clone's protein in place of this DNA's translation, and the two differ at residue 7, likely through a read error; the protein shown is translated from the DNA. The chain has TRGV9 and TRGJP. No J segment appears in TCRdb, so it was assigned here by matching the sequence to germline. The germline gives CDR1 GITISATS, CDR2 ISYDGTV (reference sequence). Germline trimming cut 3 bases from V and 6 bases from J; bases unmatched to any gene: 8. This CDR3 spans 17 amino acids. This CDR3 reads CALWETIPELGKKIKVF. The CDR3 region has the DNA TGTGCCTTGTGGGAGACCATCCCAGAGTTGGGCAAAAAAATCAAGGTATTT.

This clone was counted at least ten times. A single base is all that separates this from a far larger clone, so a read error is likely. This chain uses TRGV4 with TRGJ1 or TRGJ2. The germline V gene encodes CDR1 EGSTGY and CDR2 YDSYTSSV. Losses at the gene ends were 6 bases for V and 4 bases for J; bases not matched to a gene: 6. CDR3 length: 12 residues. CDR3 DNA sequence: TGTGCCACCTGGACCCCCTATTATAAGAAACTCTTT. This sequence encodes CATWTPYYKKLF.

This clone was observed a few times. A far larger clone is one nucleotide away, so this likely arose from a read error. The sample holds other DNA sequences that translate to the same CDR3. V usage is TRGV8 and J usage is TRGJ1 or TRGJ2. The CDR3 contains 11 residues. Germline V gives CDR1 VENAVY, CDR2 YDSYNSRV. CDR3 nucleotides: TGTGCCACCTGGGATAGGTCGCAGAAACTTTTT. This sequence encodes CATWDRSQKLF.